This T cell receptor beta chain is drawn from a study of post-analysis software for immune sequencing data. Overall study: Recorded disease courses covered relapsing-remitting, secondary progressive and progressive-relapsing multiple sclerosis. Some patients had no subtype annotation. Whole-study findings and limits: Four or five TRBV segments (TRBV5-6, TRBV5-1 and TRBV20-1 among them) occurred more frequently in patients than in controls. Normalized Chao1 diversity in multiple sclerosis patients fell significantly below that of controls. With F measure, samples from one preparation batch clustered together strongly.

Trimming cost V 2 bases and J 3 bases; bases outside gene matches: 8. The length of the CDR3 is 17 residues. Germline V lookup: CDR1 SGHTA, CDR2 FQGTGA. Regarding this clonotype: Its cognate antigen is unknown.

cDNA libraries for TCR beta contained unique molecular identifiers. Yield was 450,000 to 650,000 cDNA molecules from about 0.94 to 9.7 million T cells. MiXCR, run by TCRdb on the PCR reads, gives a single entry per CDR3 protein. In the table there are about 430,000 distinct CDR3 sequences, less than 40% of which are singletons. The source of this sequence is a girl aged 2 to 9 with multiple sclerosis. Input material: blood. This sequence joins TRBV7-3 and TRBJ2-3, with TRBD2 matching 10 bases. CDR3 sequence (DNA): TGTGCCAGCAGCTTAGAGGCTAGCGGGAGAGGTACAGATACGCAGTATTTT. Protein sequence: CASSLEASGRGTDTQYF. Using reference TRBV7-3 and TRBJ2-3 for the parts outside the CDR3, the full variable domain is GAGVSQTPSNKVTEKGKYVELRCDPISGHTALYWYRQSLGQGPEFLIYFQGTGAADDSGLPNDRFFAVRPEGSVSTLKIQRTERGDSAVYLCASSLEASGRGTDTQYFGPGTRLTVL.